One and the same sample provided the 10 T cell receptor beta chains below, sequenced in a study of response to subunit inactivated influenza vaccine. TCRdb ran MiXCR on the RT-PCR reads and lists one entry per CDR3 protein. The sample has some 480,000 distinct CDR3 sequences; roughly 9.7% are singletons. Sample: PBMCs from blood, taken 45 days after vaccination. All receptors come from a middle-aged man who received an inactivated influenza vaccine.

This clonotype showed up just a few times. The chain links TRBV6-1 to TRBJ1-5; 8 nucleotides agree with TRBD1. Trimming cost V 6 bases and J 2 bases; bases outside gene matches: 6. The CDR3 has 15 amino acids. Germline-derived CDR1 and CDR2 are MNHNS and SASEGT. CDR3 coding DNA: TGTGCCAGCAGAAGACAGGGGACGGGCAATCAGCCCCAGCATTTT. It specifies CASRRQGTGNQPQHF.

The gene calls are TRBV12-3 or TRBV12-4 and TRBJ1-2; possibly TRBD1 for D (5 bases). V dropped 0 bases and J dropped 8 bases, with 16 bases sitting between them. CDR3 length equals 15 residues. The CDR3 nucleotides are TGTGCCAGCAGTTTAGCGGGGGACTTTACAAGCGGCTACACCTTC. Its protein is CASSLAGDFTSGYTF.

The chain couples TRBV6-2 or TRBV6-3 to TRBJ2-3, with 8 bases identical to TRBD2. CDR1 and CDR2 (germline): MNHEY, SVGEGT. The CDR3 sequence is 18 residues long. V was pared by 0 bases and J by 7 bases, with 15 bases of the junction left unmatched. The CDR3 DNA reads TGTGCCAGCAGTTACTCCTATGCGGGGGGCCCACGAGGCCATACGCAGTATTTT. Encoded protein: CASSYSYAGGPRGHTQYF.

This clonotype was counted at least ten times. V is TRBV29-1 and J is TRBJ2-3; D perhaps matches TRBD1 (5 bases). V dropped 3 bases and J dropped 1 base, with 8 bases sitting between them. Per germline, CDR1 SQVTM and CDR2 ANQGSEA. This CDR3 is built from 13 residues. The CDR3 region is CSVDRVGTDTQYF. CDR3 DNA: TGCAGCGTTGACAGGGTTGGCACAGATACGCAGTATTTT.

This clonotype has a handful of counts. V gene TRBV7-2 combines with J gene TRBJ2-3; 10 bases match TRBD2. V lost 5 bases to trimming and J lost 4 bases; unmatched junction nucleotides: 12. The germline V gene has CDR1 SGHTA and CDR2 FQGNSA. This CDR3 contains 17 residues. Here the CDR3 DNA reads TGTGCCAGCAGCCCGTGGAGCGGGGGGGCCGGGGCAGATACGCAGTATTTT. Amino acids: CASSPWSGGAGADTQYF.

Here the CDR3 reads CASSWEGNTEAFF. In DNA, the CDR3 is TGTGCCAGCAGCTGGGAGGGGAACACTGAAGCTTTCTTT. V gene TRBV7-9 combines with J gene TRBJ1-1, with D hard to call. Germline V lookup: CDR1 SEHNR, CDR2 FQNEAQ (reference sequence). V was trimmed by 4 bases and J by 1 base, leaving 7 bases between them. The CDR3 covers 13 residues.

The rearrangement links TRBV5-1 to TRBJ1-2; 7 bases line up with TRBD1. In germline, CDR1 is SGHRS, CDR2 YFSETQ. There are 15 residues in the CDR3. V lost 5 bases to trimming and J lost 4 bases; unmatched junction nucleotides: 11. The CDR3 loop is CASSDLGTVSYGYTF. The CDR3 nucleotides read TGCGCCAGCAGTGACCTCGGGACAGTAAGCTATGGCTACACCTTC. Complete variable domain (other parts from reference TRBV5-1 and TRBJ1-2): KAGVTQTPRYLIKTRGQQVTLSCSPISGHRSVSWYQQTPGQGLQFLFEYFSETQRNKGNFPGRFSGRQFSNSRSEMNVSTLELGDSALYLCASSDLGTVSYGYTFGSGTRLTVV.

This clonotype appeared once. The chain couples TRBV2 to TRBJ2-6; 8 bases align to TRBD2. Per the germline V gene, CDR1 is SNHLY and CDR2 is FYNNEI. The CDR3 has 13 amino acids. Losses at the gene ends were 4 bases for V and 17 bases for J; bases not matched to a gene: 10. CDR3 nucleotide sequence: TGTGCCAGCAGTGCATACTCGGGGGGGTCGTTGACTTTC. Translation gives CASSAYSGGSLTF. The complete variable domain, with remaining parts taken from reference TRBV2 and TRBJ2-6, reads EPEVTQTPSHQVTQMGQEVILRCVPISNHLYFYWYRQILGQKVEFLVSFYNNEISEKSEIFDDQFSVERPDGSNFTLKIRSTKLEDSAMYFCASSAYSGGSLTFGAGSRLTVL.

The genes are TRBV7-2 and TRBJ2-5, with 7 nucleotides matching TRBD2. The CDR3 is 15 residues long. The J segment lost 5 bases and the V segment lost 3 bases, leaving 9 bases of the junction unmatched. The germline gives CDR1 SGHTA, CDR2 FQGNSA. CDR3 nucleotides: TGTGCCAGCAGCTTTATCGACGGGAGGCGGGAGACCCAGTACTTC. It yields the protein CASSFIDGRRETQYF.

The V and J genes are TRBV18 and TRBJ1-4; TRBD1 agrees at 7 bases. Germline lookup yields CDR1 KGHSH and CDR2 LQKENI. The V segment lost 6 bases and the J segment 5 bases; nucleotides outside the gene matches: 6. The CDR3 loop spans 14 amino acids. CDR3 sequence (DNA): TGTGCCAGCTCTTCCGGGACAGAGAATGAAAAACTGTTTTTT. Translated, it gives CASSSGTENEKLFF.